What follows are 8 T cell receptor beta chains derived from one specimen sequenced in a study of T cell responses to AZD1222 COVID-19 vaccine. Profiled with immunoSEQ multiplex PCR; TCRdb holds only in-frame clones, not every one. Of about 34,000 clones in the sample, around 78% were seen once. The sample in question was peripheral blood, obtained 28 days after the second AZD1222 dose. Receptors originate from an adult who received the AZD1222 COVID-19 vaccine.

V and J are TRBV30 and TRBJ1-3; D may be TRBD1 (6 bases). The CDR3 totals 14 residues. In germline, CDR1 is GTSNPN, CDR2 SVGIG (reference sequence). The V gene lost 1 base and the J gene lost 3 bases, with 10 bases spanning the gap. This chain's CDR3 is CAWSADRGGNTIYF. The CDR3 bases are TGTGCCTGGAGTGCGGACAGAGGTGGAAACACCATATATTTT.

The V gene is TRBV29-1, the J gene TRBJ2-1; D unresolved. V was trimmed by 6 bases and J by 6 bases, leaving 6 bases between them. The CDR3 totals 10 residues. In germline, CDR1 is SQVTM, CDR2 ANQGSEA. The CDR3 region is CSVARNEQFF. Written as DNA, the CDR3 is TGCAGCGTAGCACGCAATGAGCAGTTCTTC.

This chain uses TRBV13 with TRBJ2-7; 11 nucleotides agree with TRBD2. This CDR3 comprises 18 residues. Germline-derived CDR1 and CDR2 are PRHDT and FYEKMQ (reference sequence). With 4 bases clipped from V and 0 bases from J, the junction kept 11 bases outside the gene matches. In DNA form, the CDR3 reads TGTGCCAGCAGCTCCATGGGACTAGCGGACTCTAGCTCCTACGAGCAGTACGTC. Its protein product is CASSSMGLADSSSYEQYV.

CDR3 amino acids: CASSYRTGWRNSPLHF. The CDR3 DNA follows: TGTGCCAGCAGTTATCGTACAGGGTGGCGAAATTCACCCCTCCACTTT. The rearrangement joins TRBV6-2 or TRBV6-3 to TRBJ1-6; a possible D gene is TRBD1 (6 bases). Germline V gene data show CDR1 as MNHEY and CDR2 as SVGEGT. The CDR3 length is 16 residues. The V gene lost 3 bases and the J gene lost 7 bases, with 16 bases spanning the gap.

CDR3 sequence: CATKLAGASGANVLTF. The CDR3 DNA is TGTGCCACCAAACTAGCGGGGGCCTCTGGGGCCAACGTCCTGACTTTC. This chain uses TRBV7-8 with TRBJ2-6, with TRBD2 identical over 11 bases. From germline, CDR1 is SGHVS and CDR2 FQNEAQ. CDR3 length: 16 amino acids. V lost 10 bases and J lost 0; bases outside the gene matches: 5. Complete variable domain (other parts from reference TRBV7-8 and TRBJ2-6): GAGVSQSPRYKVAKRGQDVALRCDPISGHVSLFWYQQALGQGPEFLTYFQNEAQLDKSGLPSDRFFAERPEGSVSTLKIQRTQQEDSAVYLCATKLAGASGANVLTFGAGSRLTVL.

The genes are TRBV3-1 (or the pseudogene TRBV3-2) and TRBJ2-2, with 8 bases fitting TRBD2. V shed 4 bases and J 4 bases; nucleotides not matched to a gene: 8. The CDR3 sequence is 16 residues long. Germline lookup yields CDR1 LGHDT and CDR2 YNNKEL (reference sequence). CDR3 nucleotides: TGTGCCAGCAGCCTCTCGGCGGGGGGAGGCACCGGGGAGCTGTTTTTT. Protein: CASSLSAGGGTGELFF.

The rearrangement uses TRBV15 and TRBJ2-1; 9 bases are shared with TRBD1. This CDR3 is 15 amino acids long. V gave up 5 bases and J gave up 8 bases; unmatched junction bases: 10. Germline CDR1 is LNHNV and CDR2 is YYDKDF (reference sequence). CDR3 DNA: TGTGCCACCAGCGCCCGGGACAGGGTCTGGGATGAGCAGTTCTTC. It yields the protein CATSARDRVWDEQFF. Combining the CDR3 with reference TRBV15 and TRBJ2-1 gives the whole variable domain DAMVIQNPRYQVTQFGKPVTLSCSQTLNHNVMYWYQQKSSQAPKLLFHYYDKDFNNEADTPDNFQSRRPNTSFCFLDIRSPGLGDTAMYLCATSARDRVWDEQFFGPGTRLTVL.

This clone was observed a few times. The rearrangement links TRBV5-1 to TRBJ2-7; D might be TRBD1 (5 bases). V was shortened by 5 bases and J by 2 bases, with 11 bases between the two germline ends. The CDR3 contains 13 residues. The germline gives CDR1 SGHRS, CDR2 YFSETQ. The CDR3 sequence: CASRADTAYEQYV. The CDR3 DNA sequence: TGCGCCAGCAGGGCGGACACAGCCTACGAGCAGTACGTC.